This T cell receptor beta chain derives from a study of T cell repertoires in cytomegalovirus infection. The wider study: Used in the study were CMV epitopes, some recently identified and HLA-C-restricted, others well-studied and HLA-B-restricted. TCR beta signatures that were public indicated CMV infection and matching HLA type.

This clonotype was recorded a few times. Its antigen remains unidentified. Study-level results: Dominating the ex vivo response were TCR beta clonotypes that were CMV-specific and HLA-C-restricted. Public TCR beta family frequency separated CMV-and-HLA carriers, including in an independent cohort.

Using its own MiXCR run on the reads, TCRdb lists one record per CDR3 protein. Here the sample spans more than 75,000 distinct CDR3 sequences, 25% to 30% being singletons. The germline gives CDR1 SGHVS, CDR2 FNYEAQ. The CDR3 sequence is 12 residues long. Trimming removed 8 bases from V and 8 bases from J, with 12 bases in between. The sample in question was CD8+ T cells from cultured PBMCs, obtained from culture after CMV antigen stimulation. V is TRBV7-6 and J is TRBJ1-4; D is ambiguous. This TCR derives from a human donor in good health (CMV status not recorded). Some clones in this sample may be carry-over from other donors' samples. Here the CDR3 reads CASAGLREKLFF. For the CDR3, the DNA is TGTGCCAGCGCCGGACTAAGGGAAAAACTGTTTTTT.